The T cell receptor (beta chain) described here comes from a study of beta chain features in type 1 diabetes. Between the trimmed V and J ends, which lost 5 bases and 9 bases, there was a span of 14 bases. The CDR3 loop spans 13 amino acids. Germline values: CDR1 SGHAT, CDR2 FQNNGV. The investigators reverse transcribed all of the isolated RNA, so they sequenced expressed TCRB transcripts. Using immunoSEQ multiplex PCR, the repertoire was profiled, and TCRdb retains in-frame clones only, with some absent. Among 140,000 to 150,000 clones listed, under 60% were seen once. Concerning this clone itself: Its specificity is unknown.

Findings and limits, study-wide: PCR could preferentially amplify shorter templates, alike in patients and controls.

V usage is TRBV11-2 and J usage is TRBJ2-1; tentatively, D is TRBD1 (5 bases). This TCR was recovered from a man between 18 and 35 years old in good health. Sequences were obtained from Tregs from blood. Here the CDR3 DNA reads TGTGCCAGCAGCACGCAGTATAGGGGTGAGCAGTTCTTC. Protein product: CASSTQYRGEQFF.